The T cell receptor beta chain described here comes from a study of T-cell reconstitution after alpha-beta-depleted transplantation in children. Findings of the study overall: T-cell numbers and diversity, one year after transplant, stemmed largely from T cells that were newly produced.

The CDR3 covers 16 residues. Trimming cost V 5 bases and J 3 bases; bases outside gene matches: 12. The table lists this clonotype with many counts. As yet, its antigen is unknown. As it was prepared, the TCRbeta library received unique molecular identifiers. TCRdb reanalysed the PCR reads using MiXCR and keeps one entry per CDR3 protein. The data contain 280,000 or so distinct CDR3 sequences, under 14% of them singletons. The sequencing here drew on peripheral blood, taken 180 days after TCRalphabeta/CD19-depleted stem cell transplant. The receptor comes from a male patient between 2 and 9 years old who had a stem cell transplant for chronic granulomatous disease, so the T cells may come from the graft donor. The chain uses TRBV12-3 or TRBV12-4 and TRBJ2-5, with 7 bases fitting TRBD1. The CDR3 DNA reads TGTGCCAGCAGTCCACGACCGGGACAGAGAAAAGAGACCCAGTACTTC. This codes for CASSPRPGQRKETQYF.